The entry below describes one T cell receptor (beta chain). This CDR3 is built from 15 residues. CDR1 and CDR2 (germline): LGHNA, YNFKEQ. One entry per CDR3 protein, without DNA, is what TCRdb gives after re-calling the 5' RACE reads. In all, the sample yields about 380,000 distinct CDR3 sequences. The data were obtained in a study of monozygotic twins with inflammatory bowel disease. The chain links TRBV4-2 to TRBJ2-5; TCRdb designates TRBD2, a call that cannot be tested without DNA. The sequence came from a human donor with ulcerative colitis or Crohn's disease, or a healthy co-twin of an affected twin (not recorded which). The sequenced sample was blood. The CDR3 protein is CASSLEGPRFGTQYF.